The following is a T cell receptor (beta chain) sequence with its context. Its antigen is unknown. The assay was immunoSEQ multiplex PCR, and TCRdb's table has in-frame clones only and misses some. The sample holds about 85,000 clones, over 80% seen once. The data are from a study of T cell responses to AZD1222 COVID-19 vaccine. Across the study: Both about-4-week and about-12-week second-dose recipients were combined. Study-level points and caveats: Among those given AZD1222, only five or six were seropositive at baseline.

The sequence came from an adult in good health. This material consisted of peripheral blood, taken on day 0 of AZD1222 vaccination.

The CDR3 is CASSLGQLGQPQHF. The CDR3 coding sequence is TGTGCCAGCAGCTTGGGACAGCTAGGGCAGCCCCAGCATTTT. The chain recombines TRBV5-6 with TRBJ1-5, with TRBD1 as a possible D gene (5 bases). Germline CDR1 reads SGHDT; CDR2 reads YYEEEE. The ends were cut back, 0 bases at V and 7 bases at J, with 11 bases in the middle. The CDR3 loop spans 14 amino acids.